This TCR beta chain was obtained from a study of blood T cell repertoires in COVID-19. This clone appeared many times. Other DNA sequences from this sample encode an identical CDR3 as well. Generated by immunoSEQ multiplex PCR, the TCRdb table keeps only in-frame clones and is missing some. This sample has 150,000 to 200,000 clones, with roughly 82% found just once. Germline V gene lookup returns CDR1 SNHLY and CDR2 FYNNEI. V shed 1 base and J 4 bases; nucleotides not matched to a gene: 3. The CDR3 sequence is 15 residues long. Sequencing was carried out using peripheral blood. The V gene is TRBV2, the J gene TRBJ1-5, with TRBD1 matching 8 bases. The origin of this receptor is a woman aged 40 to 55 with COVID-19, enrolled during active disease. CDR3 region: CASSEDRGRNQPQHF. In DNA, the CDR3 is TGTGCCAGCAGTGAAGACAGGGGGAGGAATCAGCCCCAGCATTTT.